The 8 T cell receptor beta chains below were found in one sample sequenced in a study of blood T cell repertoires in COVID-19. Here immunoSEQ multiplex PCR was the method, and the copy in TCRdb shows in-frame clones only, minus some. Of roughly 260,000 clones in the sample, around nine tenths were seen once. The sequenced sample consisted of PBMCs or T cells enriched from blood (not recorded which). Source of these receptors: a young woman who had recovered from COVID-19.

V gene TRBV7-2 combines with J gene TRBJ2-1, with 8 bases aligning to TRBD2. CDR1 and CDR2 (germline): SGHTA, FQGNSA. This CDR3 region has 16 residues. With V trimmed by 5 bases and J by 7 bases, 13 bases remained unmatched. Here the CDR3 DNA reads TGTGCCAGCAGCCCCCAGCGGGGGCGGGGTCCAAATGAGCAGTTCTTC. It yields the protein CASSPQRGRGPNEQFF.

The chain joins TRBV29-1 to TRBJ1-1; a possible D gene is TRBD1 (5 bases). The V and J ends lost 5 bases and 2 bases respectively, with 12 bases between them. The CDR3 runs to 13 residues. CDR1 and CDR2 (germline): SQVTM, ANQGSEA. CDR3 in amino acids: CSVREGLNTEAFF. The CDR3 bases are TGCAGCGTTCGGGAGGGGCTTAACACTGAAGCTTTCTTT.

The chain uses TRBV19 and TRBJ1-6, with 9 positions matching TRBD1. Germline CDR1 is LNHDA and CDR2 is SQIVND (reference sequence). V was clipped by 3 bases and J by 4 bases; unmatched bases: 4. This CDR3 is built from 16 residues. CDR3: CASSMGTGRYNSPLHF. The CDR3 nucleotides read TGTGCCAGTAGTATGGGGACAGGGAGATATAATTCACCCCTCCACTTT.

The chain uses TRBV11-3 and TRBJ1-2; possibly TRBD1 for D (6 bases). CDR3 length: 12 residues. Germline loops: CDR1 SGHNT, CDR2 YENEEA. The germline V and J ends were trimmed by 5 bases and 8 bases, with 12 bases remaining between them. The CDR3 sequence is CASSVTGFGYTF. CDR3 coding DNA: TGTGCCAGCAGCGTAACAGGGTTCGGCTACACCTTC.

This chain uses TRBV19 with TRBJ1-1; D is undetermined. Germline V lookup: CDR1 LNHDA, CDR2 SQIVND (reference sequence). With 5 bases removed from V and 6 bases from J, the gap between germline ends came to 16 bases. This CDR3 is built from 14 residues. The CDR3 protein is CASSSRRRGAEAFF. The CDR3 region has the DNA TGTGCCAGTAGTTCTAGGCGGCGGGGTGCTGAAGCTTTCTTT. The full variable domain, rest sourced from reference TRBV19 and TRBJ1-1, is DGGITQSPKYLFRKEGQNVTLSCEQNLNHDAMYWYRQDPGQGLRLIYYSQIVNDFQKGDIAEGYSVSREKKESFPLTVTSAQKNPTAFYLCASSSRRRGAEAFFGQGTRLTVV.

The genes are TRBV6-5 and TRBJ2-7, with D uncertain. This CDR3 comprises 14 residues. Germline CDR1 MNHEY, CDR2 SVGAGI. The V gene lost 0 bases and the J gene lost 2 bases, with 8 bases spanning the gap. The CDR3 sequence is CASSYSAETYEQYF. DNA for the CDR3: TGTGCCAGCAGTTACTCGGCAGAAACCTACGAGCAGTACTTC.

In regard to this clone: The same CDR3 also results from other DNA sequences found in this sample. The V gene is TRBV5-4, the J gene TRBJ1-5; no firm D call. From germline, CDR1 is SGHNT and CDR2 YYREEE (reference sequence). This CDR3 region has 14 residues. V lost 0 bases, J lost 2 bases, and 6 bases lay in between. This CDR3 is CASSLAGGNQPQHF. DNA for the CDR3: TGTGCCAGCAGCTTGGCCGGGGGCAATCAGCCCCAGCATTTT.

The chain joins TRBV11-3 to TRBJ2-1, with 14 nucleotides matching TRBD2. This CDR3 contains 17 residues. CDR1 and CDR2 from the germline V gene are SGHNT and YENEEA. V shed 4 bases and J 4 bases; nucleotides not matched to a gene: 6. CDR3 sequence (DNA): TGTGCCAGCAGCTCCTGGACTAGCGGGGGGAATTACAATGAGCAGTTCTTC. It is translated as CASSSWTSGGNYNEQFF.